Presented here are 26 T cell receptor beta chains from one specimen sequenced in a study of shared clonotypes between healthy human individuals. The assay was immunoSEQ multiplex PCR, and TCRdb's table has in-frame clones only and misses some. The sample records a few hundred thousand clones, around four fifths being singletons. The sequenced sample consisted of memory CD4+ T cells sorted from blood. The subset denotes: CD45RA-negative fraction. Source of these receptors: a man between 25 and 39 years old in good health.

This chain links TRBV19 with TRBJ2-1; TRBD2 matches at 13 bases. This CDR3 contains 18 residues. Trimming cost V 10 bases and J 0 bases; bases outside gene matches: 12. Germline-derived CDR1 and CDR2 are LNHDA and SQIVND (reference sequence). As DNA, the CDR3 is TGTGCCACCCACGGGACTAGCGGGATACTAAGCTCCTACAATGAGCAGTTCTTC. Amino acids: CATHGTSGILSSYNEQFF.

V usage is TRBV19 and J usage is TRBJ2-1; a weak D match, TRBD2 (5 bases). Germline V gene sequence: CDR1 LNHDA, CDR2 SQIVND (reference sequence). The ends were cut back, 7 bases at V and 5 bases at J, with 15 bases in the middle. The CDR3 is 14 amino acids. CDR3 coding DNA: TGTGCCAGTAACCTAAGAGGACTTAACAATGAGCAGTTCTTC. This gives the protein CASNLRGLNNEQFF. The whole variable domain, filled in from reference TRBV19 and TRBJ2-1, reads DGGITQSPKYLFRKEGQNVTLSCEQNLNHDAMYWYRQDPGQGLRLIYYSQIVNDFQKGDIAEGYSVSREKKESFPLTVTSAQKNPTAFYLCASNLRGLNNEQFFGPGTRLTVL.

J is TRBJ1-2 and V is TRBV28; D is uncertain. V dropped 3 bases and J dropped 2 bases, with 13 bases sitting between them. There are 15 residues in the CDR3. Germline lookup yields CDR1 MDHEN and CDR2 SYDVKM. CDR3 loop: CASSLPTSSNYGYTF. The CDR3, as DNA: TGTGCCAGCAGTTTGCCGACTTCCAGCAACTATGGCTACACCTTC.

The rearrangement uses TRBV5-1 and TRBJ2-1; D is perhaps TRBD2 (6 bases). The CDR3 covers 14 residues. The V and J ends lost 4 bases and 5 bases respectively, with 13 bases between them. Germline loops: CDR1 SGHRS, CDR2 YFSETQ. Here the CDR3 reads CASSPWDFHNEQFF. In DNA form, the CDR3 reads TGCGCCAGCAGCCCCTGGGACTTCCACAATGAGCAGTTCTTC.

The rearrangement links TRBV18 to TRBJ2-5; TRBD1 matches at 11 bases. J lost 1 base, V lost 4 bases, and 5 bases had no gene match. CDR1 and CDR2 from the germline V gene are KGHSH and LQKENI. There are 16 residues in the CDR3. Here the CDR3 DNA reads TGTGCCAGCTCACTCCCCGGGACAGGGGGCCAAGAGACCCAGTACTTC. Translating gives CASSLPGTGGQETQYF. Complete variable domain (other parts from reference TRBV18 and TRBJ2-5): NAGVMQNPRHLVRRRGQEARLRCSPMKGHSHVYWYRQLPEEGLKFMVYLQKENIIDESGMPKERFSAEFPKEGPSILRIQQVVRGDSAAYFCASSLPGTGGQETQYFGPGTRLLVL.

Worth noting for this clone: A far more abundant clone sits one base away, making this likely a read error. The rearrangement uses TRBV9 and TRBJ2-3; no clear D. Germline assignment: CDR1 SGDLS and CDR2 YYNGEE. The CDR3 length is 11 residues. Trimming stripped 4 bases from V and 2 bases from J, with 2 bases between. The CDR3 sequence is CASSTTDTQYF. CDR3 in DNA: TGTGCCAGCAGCACCACAGATACGCAGTATTTT. Full variable domain (outside the CDR3, taken from reference TRBV9 and TRBJ2-3): DSGVTQTPKHLITATGQRVTLRCSPRSGDLSVYWYQQSLDQGLQFLIQYYNGEERAKGNILERFSAQQFPDLHSELNLSSLELGDSALYFCASSTTDTQYFGPGTRLTVL.

This chain uses TRBV5-6 with TRBJ2-7; TRBD2 aligns across 8 bases. This CDR3 comprises 15 residues. CDR1 is SGHDT and CDR2 is YYEEEE in the germline V gene. The ends lost 3 bases at V and 4 bases at J; junction bases unmatched: 9. The CDR3 region is CASSSRAGVSYEQYF. CDR3 DNA sequence: TGTGCCAGCAGCTCCCGAGCGGGAGTATCGTACGAGCAGTACTTC. The entire variable domain, with the rest obtained from reference TRBV5-6 and TRBJ2-7, is as follows: DAGVTQSPTHLIKTRGQQVTLRCSPKSGHDTVSWYQQALGQGPQFIFQYYEEEERQRGNFPDRFSGHQFPNYSSELNVNALLLGDSALYLCASSSRAGVSYEQYFGPGTRLTVT.

The rearrangement uses TRBV7-2 and TRBJ2-1; unclear D gene. Per germline, CDR1 SGHTA and CDR2 FQGNSA. Trimming removed 3 bases from V and 6 bases from J, with 15 bases in between. CDR3 length: 15 amino acids. The CDR3 here is CASSFLTTWGNEQFF. DNA for the CDR3: TGTGCCAGCAGCTTCTTAACCACATGGGGCAATGAGCAGTTCTTC.

In this sample, this clone turned up a few times. The chain joins TRBV6-1 to TRBJ1-5, with unresolved D. The length of the CDR3 is 13 residues. CDR1 is MNHNS, CDR2 SASEGT, per germline. V lost 4 bases and J lost 4, with 8 bases in between. Written as DNA, the CDR3 is TGTGCCAGCAGTGTTACAGAGAATCAGCCCCAGCATTTT. It codes for CASSVTENQPQHF.

The chain couples TRBV18 to TRBJ2-2, with D perhaps matching TRBD1 or TRBD2 (6 bases each). The CDR3 is 18 residues long. Trimming pared 3 bases from V and 4 bases from J, leaving 21 bases between. Germline V gives CDR1 KGHSH, CDR2 LQKENI. The CDR3 DNA reads TGTGCCAGCTCACCGCCCCGGGGGCGGGGACTCCTCACCGGGGAGCTGTTTTTT. It encodes CASSPPRGRGLLTGELFF.

The genes are TRBV5-1 and TRBJ1-5; a weak D match, TRBD1 (6 bases). Germline V gives CDR1 SGHRS, CDR2 YFSETQ. The CDR3 extends over 14 amino acids. V lost 4 bases and J 5 bases, leaving 13 bases between the germline ends. CDR3 loop: CASSATGSDQPQHF. The CDR3 DNA reads TGCGCCAGCAGCGCTACAGGGTCGGATCAGCCCCAGCATTTT. The entire variable domain, with the rest obtained from reference TRBV5-1 and TRBJ1-5, is as follows: KAGVTQTPRYLIKTRGQQVTLSCSPISGHRSVSWYQQTPGQGLQFLFEYFSETQRNKGNFPGRFSGRQFSNSRSEMNVSTLELGDSALYLCASSATGSDQPQHFGDGTRLSIL.

This clone was picked up a small number of times. V is TRBV11-2 and J is TRBJ2-1; tentative D call: TRBD2 (5 bases). The V gene's germline CDR1 is SGHAT and CDR2 FQNNGV. V lost 3 bases, J lost 6 bases, and 9 bases lay in between. The CDR3 loop spans 13 amino acids. The CDR3 region is CASSLGALNEQFF. The CDR3 bases are TGTGCCAGCAGCTTGGGAGCACTCAATGAGCAGTTCTTC. Supplemented by reference TRBV11-2 and TRBJ2-1, the full variable domain reads EAGVAQSPRYKIIEKRQSVAFWCNPISGHATLYWYQQILGQGPKLLIQFQNNGVVDDSQLPKDRFSAERLKGVDSTLKIQPAKLEDSAVYLCASSLGALNEQFFGPGTRLTVL.

The chain recombines TRBV7-9 with TRBJ2-5, with a possible D match to TRBD2 (6 bases). Trimming cost V 1 base and J 4 bases, with 10 bases left between them. The CDR3 has 14 amino acids. Germline CDR1 is SEHNR and CDR2 is FQNEAQ (reference sequence). For the CDR3, the DNA is TGTGCCAGCAGCTTAGGGCTAGCGTTAGAGACCCAGTACTTC. It codes for CASSLGLALETQYF. Full variable domain (missing parts from reference TRBV7-9 and TRBJ2-5): DTGVSQNPRHKITKRGQNVTFRCDPISEHNRLYWYRQTLGQGPEFLTYFQNEAQLEKSRLLSDRFSAERPKGSFSTLEIQRTEQGDSAMYLCASSLGLALETQYFGPGTRLLVL.

A few counts support this clone. This sequence joins TRBV2 and TRBJ2-7, with TRBD2 matching 7 bases. Germline V CDR1 and CDR2: SNHLY, FYNNEI. This CDR3 comprises 16 residues. J gave up 3 bases and V 7 bases, and 15 bases lay outside the gene matches. CDR3: CASTPLGAGDFYEQYF. In nucleotides, the CDR3 is TGTGCCAGCACCCCCCTAGGGGCGGGAGATTTCTACGAGCAGTACTTC.

By share of the sample, this clone is medium-sized. CDR3 bases: TGTGCCAGCAGCTTAAGGGCATTCGTGAACACTGAAGCTTTCTTT. Its translation is CASSLRAFVNTEAFF. The J gene is TRBJ1-1, the V gene TRBV7-3, with D uncertain. V lost 1 base and J 0 bases, leaving 9 bases between the germline ends. Germline V CDR1 and CDR2: SGHTA, FQGTGA. The CDR3 length is 15 residues. Full variable domain (rest looked up from reference TRBV7-3 and TRBJ1-1): GAGVSQTPSNKVTEKGKYVELRCDPISGHTALYWYRQSLGQGPEFLIYFQGTGAADDSGLPNDRFFAVRPEGSVSTLKIQRTERGDSAVYLCASSLRAFVNTEAFFGQGTRLTVV.

This clone has a count of ten or more. This rearrangement joins TRBV10-2 to TRBJ2-7, with 10 nucleotides matching TRBD2. CDR1 and CDR2 from the germline V gene are WSHSY and SAAADI. The ends lost 0 bases at V and 0 bases at J; junction bases unmatched: 2. This CDR3 spans 16 amino acids. The DNA for the CDR3 is TGCGCCAGCAGTGAGTCACCTAGCGGGAGCTCCTACGAGCAGTACTTC. As protein: CASSESPSGSSYEQYF.

This clone was seen a single time. The chain combines TRBV19 with TRBJ1-2; 7 bases fit TRBD1. There are 13 residues in the CDR3. The germline V gene has CDR1 LNHDA and CDR2 SQIVND (reference sequence). V lost 7 bases, J lost 5 bases, and 7 bases stayed unmatched. The CDR3 region is CASTPTRGYGYTF. The CDR3, as DNA: TGTGCCAGTACCCCCACCAGGGGGTATGGCTACACCTTC.

V is TRBV5-1 and J is TRBJ2-1; weak D call: TRBD1 (6 bases). Trimming removed 5 bases at V and 8 bases at J, with 14 bases between. Germline-derived CDR1 and CDR2 are SGHRS and YFSETQ. The CDR3 consists of 13 residues. The CDR3 protein is CASSRDKIYEQFF. Here the CDR3 DNA reads TGCGCCAGCAGTCGGGACAAGATATATGAGCAGTTCTTC.

The J gene is TRBJ2-1, the V gene TRBV28; D perhaps matches TRBD1 (6 bases). CDR1 and CDR2 (germline): MDHEN, SYDVKM. This CDR3 has 15 residues. V shed 6 bases and J shed 3 bases, with 15 bases lying between them. This CDR3 reads CASSLQGRHYNEQFF. In nucleotides, the CDR3 is TGTGCCAGCAGCTTACAGGGACGGCACTACAATGAGCAGTTCTTC.

The J gene is TRBJ2-7, the V gene TRBV27; TRBD1 is a possible D gene (7 bases). The CDR3 consists of 15 residues. Germline-derived CDR1 and CDR2 are MNHEY and SMNVEV (reference sequence). V was clipped by 3 bases and J by 3 bases, with 15 bases between them. The CDR3 sequence is CASSFYTGEVYEQYF. The CDR3 DNA sequence: TGTGCCAGCAGTTTTTATACAGGGGAGGTCTACGAGCAGTACTTC.

This rearrangement joins TRBV5-1 to TRBJ2-3; 7 nucleotides align to TRBD1. The germline gives CDR1 SGHRS, CDR2 YFSETQ. This CDR3 has 15 residues. Trimming took 2 bases from V and 1 from J; bases not matched to a gene: 4. Here the CDR3 reads CASSFGTDRTDTQYF. CDR3 nucleotides: TGCGCCAGCAGCTTCGGGACAGATCGCACAGATACGCAGTATTTT.

The gene calls are TRBV28 and TRBJ2-2; perhaps TRBD2 as D (6 bases). CDR1 is MDHEN and CDR2 is SYDVKM in the germline V gene. The CDR3 length is 20 residues. V lost 5 bases, J lost 3 bases, and 28 bases lay in between. DNA for the CDR3: TGTGCCAGCAGTGGCCTGCGGGACTCCCGTCGAATTTGGCACACCGGGGAGCTGTTTTTT. It translates to CASSGLRDSRRIWHTGELFF.

The rearrangement uses TRBV7-8 and TRBJ1-2; D unresolved. This CDR3 has 15 residues. The V and J ends lost 4 bases and 0 bases respectively, with 12 bases between them. The germline gives CDR1 SGHVS, CDR2 FQNEAQ. CDR3 sequence: CASSSSRATNYGYTF. DNA for the CDR3: TGTGCCAGCAGCTCCTCCCGGGCCACTAACTATGGCTACACCTTC.

The chain uses TRBV19 and TRBJ2-1; a possible D gene is TRBD2 (7 bases). The CDR3 runs 15 residues. Germline-derived CDR1 and CDR2 are LNHDA and SQIVND (reference sequence). V lost 6 bases, J lost 5 bases, and 17 bases lay in between. The CDR3 sequence: CASRQGGVLNNEQFF. CDR3 sequence (DNA): TGTGCCAGTAGGCAAGGGGGGGTTCTTAACAATGAGCAGTTCTTC.

The chain is built from TRBV2 and TRBJ2-1, with D perhaps being TRBD1 or TRBD2 (5 bases each). Germline CDR1 and CDR2: SNHLY and FYNNEI. V was cut by 4 bases and J by 8 bases, with 18 bases left in between. This CDR3 is built from 15 residues. CDR3 in amino acids: CASSAGTTARDEQFF. Here the CDR3 DNA reads TGTGCCAGCAGTGCCGGGACCACCGCCCGGGATGAGCAGTTCTTC. Together with reference TRBV2 and TRBJ2-1, the CDR3 gives the full variable domain: EPEVTQTPSHQVTQMGQEVILRCVPISNHLYFYWYRQILGQKVEFLVSFYNNEISEKSEIFDDQFSVERPDGSNFTLKIRSTKLEDSAMYFCASSAGTTARDEQFFGPGTRLTVL.

The chain couples TRBV5-4 to TRBJ2-7, with D possibly TRBD2 on 6 matching bases. This CDR3 is built from 14 residues. The germline V gene encodes CDR1 SGHNT and CDR2 YYREEE (reference sequence). The V gene lost 4 bases and the J gene lost 2 bases, with 13 bases spanning the gap. The CDR3 is CASSLHGRTYEQYF. The CDR3 nucleotides read TGTGCCAGCAGCCTCCACGGGAGAACCTACGAGCAGTACTTC.